This TCR beta chain was recorded in a study of T cell changes during pregnancy in multiple sclerosis. Measured with immunoSEQ multiplex PCR; TCRdb has only the in-frame clones, and not every one. There are some 55,000 clones in the sample; 91% occur only once, and over 1% lies in the top ten. The V end lost 4 bases, the J end lost 0 bases, and 15 bases lay between the germline ends. CDR1 and CDR2 (germline): SEHNR, FQNEAQ (reference sequence). This CDR3 contains 17 residues. The TCR was taken from a female donor in good health, enrolled as a control in a pregnancy study. Sequences were derived from peripheral blood, sampled after pregnancy. The chain is built from TRBV7-9 and TRBJ1-4; no clear D gene. The CDR3 sequence is CASSSTDIVATNEKLFF. The CDR3 DNA sequence: TGTGCCAGCAGCTCCACAGACATCGTTGCAACTAATGAAAAACTGTTTTTT.